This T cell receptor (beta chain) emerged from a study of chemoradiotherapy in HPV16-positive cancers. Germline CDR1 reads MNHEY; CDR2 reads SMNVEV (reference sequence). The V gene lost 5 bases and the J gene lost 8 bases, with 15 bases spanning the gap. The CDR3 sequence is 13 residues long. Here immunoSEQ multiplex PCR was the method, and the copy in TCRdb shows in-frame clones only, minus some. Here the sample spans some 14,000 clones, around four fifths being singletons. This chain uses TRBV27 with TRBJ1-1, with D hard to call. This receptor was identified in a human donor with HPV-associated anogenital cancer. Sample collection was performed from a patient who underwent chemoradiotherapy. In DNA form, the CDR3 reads TGTGCCAGCAGTCCGGGGAGCTTCAGGGAAGCTTTCTTT. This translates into CASSPGSFREAFF.